This TCR beta chain emerged from a study of Ad26.COV2.S vaccination and SARS-CoV-2 variants. This clone appeared a few times. As to treatment: approximately 18 received Ad26.COV2.S at low or high dose, single or two shots; a few received placebo; per-sample allocation not given. Sample collection was performed on day 63 after the first vaccine or placebo injection. Assay: immunoSEQ multiplex PCR; the TCRdb copy retains only in-frame clones and omits some. The sample carries about 350,000 clones, approximately 86% recorded once. This TCR came from a person between 18 and 65 years old who received the Ad26.COV2.S COVID-19 vaccine or a placebo. Sequences were derived from peripheral blood, sampled in a trial of Ad26.COV2.S vaccine versus placebo.

In DNA form, the CDR3 reads TGTGCCAGCAGCTTAGTAACTAGCTTCAATGAGCAGTTCTTC. Translating it yields CASSLVTSFNEQFF. The J gene is TRBJ2-1, the V gene TRBV11-2, with D perhaps TRBD2 (6 bases). The CDR3 loop spans 14 amino acids. V was pared by 1 base and J by 6 bases, with 10 bases between. Germline-derived CDR1 and CDR2 are SGHAT and FQNNGV.